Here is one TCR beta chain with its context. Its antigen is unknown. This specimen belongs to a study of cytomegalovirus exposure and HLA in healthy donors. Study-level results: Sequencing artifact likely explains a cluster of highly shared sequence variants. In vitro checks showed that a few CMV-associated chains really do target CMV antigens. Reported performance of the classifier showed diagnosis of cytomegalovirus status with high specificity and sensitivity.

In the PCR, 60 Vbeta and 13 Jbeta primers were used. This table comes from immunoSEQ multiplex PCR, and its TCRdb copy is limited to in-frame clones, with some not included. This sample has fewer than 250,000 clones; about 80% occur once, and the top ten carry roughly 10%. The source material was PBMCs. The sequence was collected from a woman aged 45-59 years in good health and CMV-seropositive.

DNA for the CDR3: TGTGCCAGCAGCCAATCCCTAGCAGGGGTTAACTATGGCTACACCTTC. Amino acids: CASSQSLAGVNYGYTF. The J gene is TRBJ1-2, the V gene TRBV16; a possible D gene is TRBD1 (6 bases). Germline V lookup: CDR1 KGHSY, CDR2 FQNENV. V was trimmed by 0 bases and J by 1 base, leaving 12 bases between them. The CDR3 runs 16 residues.